This entry lists 3 T cell receptor beta chains sequenced from one sample in a study of graft-versus-host responses after intestinal transplantation. Profiling relied on immunoSEQ multiplex PCR, and the TCRdb table lists in-frame clones only, not all of them. The table shows about 90,000 clones, with around 93% occurring only once. The antigens these receptors bind are not known. This sample comprised unstimulated CD8+ T cells sorted from spleen or lymph node cells, obtained before transplant. Receptors originate from a human donor who was the organ donor for an intestinal transplant.

This clone was counted once. This rearrangement joins TRBV5-1 to TRBJ2-1; 7 positions agree with TRBD1. The V gene end was trimmed by 0 bases and the J gene end by 5 bases; junction bases not matched to a gene: 2. CDR3 length: 14 amino acids. Per germline, CDR1 SGHRS and CDR2 YFSETQ. The CDR3 here is CASSLAGGNNEQFF. DNA for the CDR3: TGCGCCAGCAGCTTGGCAGGGGGTAACAATGAGCAGTTCTTC.

This clone has only one observation. The CDR3 DNA is TGTGCCAGCAGTTTATGGGAGGGACGGGAGTACGAGCAGTACTTC. Its protein product is CASSLWEGREYEQYF. The chain has TRBV27 and TRBJ2-7; 7 nucleotides align to TRBD2. The germline V gene encodes CDR1 MNHEY and CDR2 SMNVEV (reference sequence). CDR3 length: 15 amino acids. The trim removed 1 base at V and 4 bases at J, leaving 7 bases unmatched.

The J gene is TRBJ2-1, the V gene TRBV7-8; the match to TRBD2 covers 12 bases. The germline gives CDR1 SGHVS, CDR2 FQNEAQ. This CDR3 has 14 residues. V lost 5 bases, J lost 9 bases, and 5 bases stayed unmatched. This CDR3 reads CASSPTSGRGEQFF. The DNA for the CDR3 is TGTGCCAGCAGCCCGACTAGCGGGAGAGGTGAGCAGTTCTTC.